This entry describes one TCR beta chain. The data were produced by immunoSEQ multiplex PCR, yet TCRdb's version contains in-frame clones alone and is incomplete. There are 25,000 to 35,000 clones in the sample; under 80% occur only once, and roughly 8.5% lies in the top ten. The ends were cut back, 1 base at V and 7 bases at J, with 16 bases in the middle. The V gene's germline CDR1 is SGHDN and CDR2 FVKESK. The CDR3 covers 15 residues. The data stem from a study of blood T cell repertoires in COVID-19. About the study: T cells, B-cell-depleted T cells, or PBMCs supplied cDNA or gDNA.

This TCR came from a woman between 65 and 79 years old with active or convalescent COVID-19. The V and J genes are TRBV14 and TRBJ1-2; weak D call: TRBD1 (6 bases). The sequencing sample was made of peripheral blood. The CDR3, as DNA: TGTGCCAGCAGCCAAGTTTGGGGGCCTGGTGTTGGCTACACCTTC. Translated: CASSQVWGPGVGYTF.